One T cell receptor beta chain is described in this entry. Sequenced by immunoSEQ multiplex PCR; TCRdb stores in-frame clones only, minus some. Of roughly 60,000 clones in the sample, more than 85% were seen once. This specimen comes from a study of blood T cell repertoires in COVID-19. Germline CDR1 reads LGHDT; CDR2 reads YNNKEL (reference sequence). The CDR3 totals 16 residues. V shed 1 base and J 5 bases; nucleotides not matched to a gene: 9. The rearrangement links TRBV3-1 (or the pseudogene TRBV3-2) to TRBJ2-7, with 9 nucleotides matching TRBD1. The source of this sequence is an older man with acute or convalescent COVID-19. Sequencing was performed on peripheral blood. CDR3 sequence reads: CASSQVWGQGMDEQYF. The CDR3 DNA sequence: TGTGCCAGCAGCCAAGTGTGGGGACAGGGCATGGACGAGCAGTACTTC.